This is a list of T cell receptor beta chains from one sample in a study of cytomegalovirus exposure and HLA in healthy donors. Profiling relied on immunoSEQ multiplex PCR, and the TCRdb table lists in-frame clones only, not all of them. The sample has hundreds of thousands of clones, over 75% seen once. The specimen sequenced was PBMCs. The receptors were sampled from a girl aged 2 to 9 in good health and CMV-seronegative. Both conserved end residues are part of each CDR3. Each record gives: V gene, D gene, J gene, clone size, CDR3 DNA, CDR3 protein. A D gene is named only where the DNA matches it firmly. Not every row has a clone size; where given, it reads once, few, many or a size class.

TRBV19	TRBD1	TRBJ1-5	-	TGTGCCACAAGACAGGGCGGTAAGCCCCAGCATTTT	CATRQGGKPQHF
TRBV5-1	-	TRBJ2-5	-	TGCGCCAGCAGCTTGGCATTCTGGCTAGCAGGAGAGACCCAGTACTTC	CASSLAFWLAGETQYF
TRBV29-1	TRBD2	TRBJ2-1	-	TGCAGCGCAGGACCGAGGCTAGCGGAGAATGAGCAGTTCTTC	CSAGPRLAENEQFF
TRBV7-2	TRBD1	TRBJ2-2	-	TGTGCCAGCAGCTTAACAGGGGCCGGGGAGCTGTTTTTT	CASSLTGAGELFF
TRBV5-6	TRBD1	TRBJ2-7	-	TGTGCCAGCAGCTCCGGGACAGCCTACGAGCAGTACTTC	CASSSGTAYEQYF
TRBV2	TRBD1	TRBJ1-2	-	TGTGCCAGCAGTGCTAACAGGGGAGCGGAGGGCTACACCTTC	CASSANRGAEGYTF
TRBV7-9	TRBD2	TRBJ2-3	once	TGTGCCAGCAGCTTAGGACTTGGAAAAGCGGGGGTCACAGATACGCAGTATTTT	CASSLGLGKAGVTDTQYF
TRBV6-5	-	TRBJ2-1	-	TGTGCCAGCAGTTATGTCGGGGGAGATTGGGATGAGCAGTTCTTC	CASSYVGGDWDEQFF
TRBV14	-	TRBJ1-5	-	TGTGCCAGCAGCCAAAATCGGAATCAGCCCCAGCATTTT	CASSQNRNQPQHF
TRBV27	TRBD2	TRBJ2-7	-	TGTGCCAGCAGTCTTCTAGCGGGAGTTGAGCAGTACTTC	CASSLLAGVEQYF
TRBV7-6	-	TRBJ2-7	-	TGTGCCAGCAGCTTAAACCGGGGAAACTACGAGCAGTACTTC	CASSLNRGNYEQYF
TRBV5-4	TRBD1	TRBJ2-5	-	TGTGCCAGCGAGGCAGGGGGTTCGGAGGAGACCCAGTACTTC	CASEAGGSEETQYF
TRBV27	-	TRBJ1-3	few	TGTGCCAGCAGTGGGGACGGGGGCTCTGGAAACACCATATATTTT	CASSGDGGSGNTIYF
TRBV7-8	-	TRBJ1-4	-	TGTGCCAGCAGCATTTACAGGGTGTTTAATGAAAAACTGTTTTTT	CASSIYRVFNEKLFF
TRBV6-5	TRBD2	TRBJ2-2	few	TGTGCCAGCAGGAGACTAGCCGGCGGGGAGCTGTTTTTT	CASRRLAGGELFF
TRBV10-1	-	TRBJ1-1	-	TGCGCCAGCAGTGAGTCTGGCAGATCCGACACTGAAGCTTTCTTT	CASSESGRSDTEAFF
TRBV6-1	-	TRBJ2-7	-	TGTGCCAGCAGTGAAGGCCAGCGAACCTCCTACGAGCAGTACTTC	CASSEGQRTSYEQYF
TRBV7-9	TRBD1	TRBJ1-6	-	TGTGCCAGCAGCTCCACAGGGGAAAATTCACCCCTCCACTTT	CASSSTGENSPLHF
TRBV12-5	TRBD1	TRBJ1-6	-	TGTGCTAGTGGTACCTCCGGAGGACAGGGACCCTATAATTCACCCCTCCACTTT	CASGTSGGQGPYNSPLHF
TRBV7-2	TRBD2	TRBJ2-5	once	TGTGCCAGCAGCTTAGTGGCGCGGGGGGGCCGGCGGGAGACCCAGTACTTC	CASSLVARGGRRETQYF
TRBV5-1	TRBD1	TRBJ2-2	-	TGCGCCAGCAGCTTTGGACAGGGTACCGGGGAGCTGTTTTTT	CASSFGQGTGELFF
TRBV27	TRBD1	TRBJ1-1	-	TGTGCCAGCAGCACATTACCGGGACAGGAAATGAACACTGAAGCTTTCTTT	CASSTLPGQEMNTEAFF
TRBV6-1	TRBD2	TRBJ2-7	-	TGTGCCAGCAGTGACTCTAGCGGGAGTCTTTACGAGCAGTACTTC	CASSDSSGSLYEQYF
TRBV10-1	-	TRBJ2-2	-	TGCGCCAGGGCGGGCGGGGAGTTAAGGACCGGGGAGCTGTTTTTT	CARAGGELRTGELFF
TRBV15	TRBD2	TRBJ2-3	-	TGTGCCACCGGTAGCGGGGGGCATACCACAGATACGCAGTATTTT	CATGSGGHTTDTQYF
TRBV2	TRBD1	TRBJ1-5	-	TGTGCCAGCAGCCCGGGACAGGGTTCGGGGCAGCCCCAGCATTTT	CASSPGQGSGQPQHF
TRBV6-6	TRBD1	TRBJ1-2	-	TGTGCCAGCAGTTTAGGGACAGCCTATGGCTACACCTTC	CASSLGTAYGYTF
TRBV13	TRBD1	TRBJ2-5	-	TGTGCCAGCAGCCTTAGACAGGGTAAAGAGGCCCAGTACTTC	CASSLRQGKEAQYF
TRBV30	TRBD2	TRBJ2-7	-	TGTGCCTGGAGTGTCGGGACTAGCGGGGCGAACGAGCAGTACTTC	CAWSVGTSGANEQYF
TRBV11-2	TRBD2	TRBJ2-7	-	TGTGCCAGCAGCTTATCCTGGTCTAGCGGGAGCAGAGCCTACGAGCAGTACTTC	CASSLSWSSGSRAYEQYF
TRBV5-1	-	TRBJ1-2	-	TGCGCCAGCAGCTTGGCTACGGGAAAAAGCTCTTATGGCTACACCTTC	CASSLATGKSSYGYTF
TRBV6-5	TRBD1	TRBJ2-1	-	TGTGCCAGCGGGTACAGGGGAAAAAGGGGCGATGAGCAGTTCTTC	CASGYRGKRGDEQFF
TRBV11-2	TRBD2	TRBJ2-1	-	TGTGCCAGCAGCTTAGGTAGCGGGGCTTACAATGAGCAGTTCTTC	CASSLGSGAYNEQFF
TRBV4-2	-	TRBJ1-1	-	TGTGCCAGCAGCCAAGATTGGCGGGGTGAAGCTTTCTTT	CASSQDWRGEAFF
TRBV6-6	TRBD1	TRBJ2-1	-	TGTGCCAGCATGGGGACAGCACCCAATGAGCAGTTCTTC	CASMGTAPNEQFF
TRBV6-5	TRBD1	TRBJ1-4	-	TGTGCCAGCAGACCCGTGGGGACAGTTAATGAAAAACTGTTTTTT	CASRPVGTVNEKLFF
TRBV4-1	-	TRBJ1-5	-	TGCGCCAGCAGCCAAGTATACACTACGGATCAGCCCCAGCATTTT	CASSQVYTTDQPQHF
TRBV5-6	-	TRBJ2-7	-	TGTGCCAGCAGCTTGGACAGGCGGGGTTACGAGCAGTACTTC	CASSLDRRGYEQYF
TRBV12-5	-	TRBJ2-1	-	TGTGCTAGTGGTTTGGAATGGGAGGCGGTCTTC	CASGLEWEAVF
TRBV12-5	-	TRBJ2-1	-	TGTGCTAGTGCGTCCCTGAGCTCCTACAATGAGCAGTTCTTC	CASASLSSYNEQFF
TRBV15	-	TRBJ2-7	-	TGTGCCACCAGCATTGGAGGGGCCTACGGGCAGTACTTC	CATSIGGAYGQYF
TRBV11-2	-	TRBJ2-5	few	TGTGCCAGCAGCCTCTCCCCGGAGACCCAGTACTTC	CASSLSPETQYF
TRBV5-4	TRBD1	TRBJ1-3	-	TGTGCCAGCAGATTGGGACAGGGGGTGGGAAACACCATATATTTT	CASRLGQGVGNTIYF
TRBV6-7	-	TRBJ2-3	-	TGTGCCAGGCGAATCATTACCGGGGGAAACACAGATACGCAGTATTTT	CARRIITGGNTDTQYF
TRBV7-8	-	TRBJ1-1	-	TGTGCCAGCAGCTTACGAGGGAACACTGAAGCTTTCTTT	CASSLRGNTEAFF
TRBV6-4	-	TRBJ2-3	-	TGTGCCAGCAGTGTTCAGGGGGAGGGCACAGATACGCAGTATTTT	CASSVQGEGTDTQYF
TRBV27	TRBD1	TRBJ2-1	-	TGTGCCGGCAGTCCGGGACAGGACTGGAATGAGCAGTTCTTC	CAGSPGQDWNEQFF
TRBV11-2	-	TRBJ2-5	-	TGTGCCAGCACCCTTTATCAAGAGACCCAGTACTTC	CASTLYQETQYF
TRBV2	TRBD1	TRBJ1-1	-	TGTGCCAGCAGGGGCTGGGACAGCGGGGGAGCTTTCTTT	CASRGWDSGGAFF
TRBV18	-	TRBJ2-7	-	TGTGCCAGCTCACAGGCGGGAAGTTACGAGCAGTACTTC	CASSQAGSYEQYF
TRBV27	TRBD1	TRBJ1-2	once	TGTGCCAGCAGTTTGCTAGGGGGCAACTATGGCTACACCTTC	CASSLLGGNYGYTF
TRBV6-1	-	TRBJ2-5	once	TGTGCCAGCAGTGCGACTAGTCGGGTCGACTTC	CASSATSRVDF
TRBV5-6	-	TRBJ2-3	-	TGTGCCAGCAGCCTCCTGACAGTGCCAACAGATACGCAGTATTTT	CASSLLTVPTDTQYF
TRBV5-1	TRBD2	TRBJ2-2	-	TGCGCCAGCAGCGATCCGGGCGGGGGAAGAGCCGGGGAGCTGTTTTTT	CASSDPGGGRAGELFF
TRBV7-9	-	TRBJ1-2	-	TGTGCCAGCAGCAAGGGAGGGCGGGGGTACTATGGCTACACCTTC	CASSKGGRGYYGYTF
TRBV5-6	TRBD1	TRBJ2-5	-	TGTGCCAGCATCAAAACAGGGGGAGAGACCCAGTACTTC	CASIKTGGETQYF
TRBV5-4	TRBD2	TRBJ2-5	-	TGTGCCAGCAGCTTGACTAGCGGGGGACAAGAGACCCAGTACTTC	CASSLTSGGQETQYF
TRBV29-1	-	TRBJ2-5	-	TGCAGCGTTGGGAGCAGGGTTTGGGAGGCCCAGTACTTC	CSVGSRVWEAQYF
TRBV6-5	TRBD2	TRBJ2-1	-	TGTGCCAGCTCGGCTAGGCTAGCGGGGGTTAATGAGCAGTTCTTC	CASSARLAGVNEQFF